The 24 T cell receptor beta chains reported below all come from one sample, sequenced in a study of graft-versus-host responses after intestinal transplantation. Some clones are missing from TCRdb's copy, which holds only in-frame ones; the method was immunoSEQ multiplex PCR. Of approximately 14,000 clones listed, approximately 30% are singletons. CFSE-labeled responder cells (approximately 200,000) were plated with approximately 200,000 irradiated, violet-dye-labeled stimulator cells. Here the sequenced sample was alloreactive CD8+ T cells from a mixed lymphocyte reaction culture, taken before intestinal transplant. The subset is: CFSE-low proliferating T cells sorted from approximately six-day pre-transplant mixed lymphocyte reaction (GvH or HvG direction). The source of these receptors is a human patient who received an intestinal transplant.

This sequence joins TRBV19 and TRBJ1-1, with a tentative D call TRBD1 (5 bases). V shed 9 bases and J shed 4 bases, with 12 bases lying between them. Germline CDR1 and CDR2: LNHDA and SQIVND (reference sequence). The CDR3 is 12 amino acids. The CDR3 loop reads CASDSITTEAFF. The CDR3 DNA is TGTGCCAGCGACAGCATTACCACTGAAGCTTTCTTT.

This clone was picked up a small number of times. The genes are TRBV30 and TRBJ2-7, with a possible D match to TRBD1 (5 bases). CDR1 and CDR2 (germline): GTSNPN, SVGIG (reference sequence). V was clipped by 0 bases and J by 4 bases, with 10 bases between them. The CDR3 extends over 13 amino acids. Here the CDR3 DNA reads TGTGCCTGGAGTGTACAAGGGGTGTACGAGCAGTACTTC. Translating gives CAWSVQGVYEQYF.

V and J are TRBV15 and TRBJ1-1; 10 positions match TRBD1. The germline CDR1 and CDR2 sequences are LNHNV and YYDKDF (reference sequence). This CDR3 spans 16 amino acids. V was pared by 2 bases and J by 0 bases, with 3 bases of the junction left unmatched. The CDR3: CATSRLDRGLNTEAFF. The CDR3 nucleotides are TGTGCCACCAGCAGACTAGACAGGGGGCTGAACACTGAAGCTTTCTTT.

This chain connects TRBV23-1 to TRBJ1-5, with a possible D match to TRBD1 (6 bases). TRBV23-1 is labeled an ORF, and its function is uncertain. This CDR3 is built from 16 residues. Trimming shortened V by 2 bases and J by 0 bases, and 11 bases separated the two germline ends. CDR3 coding DNA: TGCGCCAGCAGTCAAAGGGGGGGTTATAGCAATCAGCCCCAGCATTTT. It translates to CASSQRGGYSNQPQHF.

The chain combines TRBV6-5 with TRBJ1-1, with D maybe TRBD1 (5 bases). The CDR3 length is 15 residues. Germline-derived CDR1 and CDR2 are MNHEY and SVGAGI. Between the trimmed V and J ends, which lost 6 bases and 5 bases, there was a span of 19 bases. CDR3 bases: TGTGCCAGCAGCCTCCCAGGGATAGGAGGGACTGAAGCTTTCTTT. Its protein product is CASSLPGIGGTEAFF.

There are a few counts of this clone. The chain is built from TRBV30 and TRBJ1-2, with 8 bases matching TRBD1. The CDR3 runs 14 residues. Per the germline V gene, CDR1 is GTSNPN and CDR2 is SVGIG (reference sequence). V was clipped by 4 bases and J by 5 bases; unmatched bases: 9. CDR3 region: CAWTTTGGTYGYTF. The CDR3 region has the DNA TGTGCCTGGACCACAACAGGGGGGACTTATGGCTACACCTTC.

The chain recombines TRBV19 with TRBJ1-2; D uncertain. The CDR3 sequence is 14 residues long. Germline V gives CDR1 LNHDA, CDR2 SQIVND (reference sequence). The V end was cut by 2 bases, the J end by 1 base, with 8 bases between. This chain's CDR3 is CASSIIGNNYGYTF. In DNA, the CDR3 is TGTGCCAGTAGTATAATCGGGAATAACTATGGCTACACCTTC.

V and J are TRBV14 and TRBJ1-1; TRBD1 aligns across 7 bases. The V and J ends lost 2 bases and 4 bases, in that order; junction bases with no gene match: 7. CDR3 size: 15 residues. The germline gives CDR1 SGHDN, CDR2 FVKESK. The CDR3 DNA is TGTGCCAGCAGCCAATACAGGGGACCGGGCACTGAAGCTTTCTTT. Amino acids: CASSQYRGPGTEAFF. The full variable domain, in which reference TRBV14 and TRBJ1-1 provide the parts outside the CDR3, is EAGVTQFPSHSVIEKGQTVTLRCDPISGHDNLYWYRRVMGKEIKFLLHFVKESKQDESGMPNNRFLAERTGGTYSTLKVQPAELEDSGVYFCASSQYRGPGTEAFFGQGTRLTVV.

This clone appeared a few times. The V call is TRBV29-1, the J call TRBJ2-3; D possibly corresponds to TRBD2 (6 bases). The germline V gene encodes CDR1 SQVTM and CDR2 ANQGSEA. V dropped 1 base and J dropped 8 bases, with 10 bases sitting between them. The CDR3 contains 12 residues. The CDR3 is CSVEGGDVTQYF. CDR3 DNA: TGCAGCGTTGAAGGGGGGGACGTTACGCAGTATTTT.

The V call is TRBV5-6, the J call TRBJ1-4, with a tentative D call TRBD1 (5 bases). Germline assignment: CDR1 SGHDT and CDR2 YYEEEE. V was cut by 4 bases and J by 1 base, with 14 bases left in between. This CDR3 region has 16 residues. CDR3 region: CASSPREMETNEKLFF. CDR3 nucleotides: TGTGCCAGCAGCCCCAGGGAAATGGAAACTAATGAAAAACTGTTTTTT.

This sequence joins TRBV19 and TRBJ1-2; no clear D. The CDR3 totals 14 residues. Germline V gene lookup returns CDR1 LNHDA and CDR2 SQIVND (reference sequence). Trimming cost V 7 bases and J 4 bases, with 16 bases left between them. CDR3 residues: CASTQTVTVYGYTF. The CDR3 DNA is TGTGCCAGTACCCAAACGGTTACAGTCTATGGCTACACCTTC.

V usage is TRBV29-1 and J usage is TRBJ1-1; D is unclear. This CDR3 has 15 amino acids. Per the germline V gene, CDR1 is SQVTM and CDR2 is ANQGSEA. Trimming pared 2 bases from V and 1 base from J, leaving 14 bases between. CDR3 loop: CSVEFVAVENTEAFF. The CDR3 DNA follows: TGCAGCGTTGAATTTGTGGCAGTCGAGAACACTGAAGCTTTCTTT.

This chain joins TRBV27 and TRBJ2-5; D perhaps matches TRBD1 (5 bases). V was clipped by 5 bases and J by 6 bases, with 16 bases between them. The germline V gene has CDR1 MNHEY and CDR2 SMNVEV (reference sequence). The CDR3 length is 14 residues. The CDR3 region has the DNA TGTGCCAGCAGTCCCAAACAGGTGGAACAGACCCAGTACTTC. Its translation is CASSPKQVEQTQYF.

The genes are TRBV27 and TRBJ2-6; 11 bases agree with TRBD2. V lost 4 bases to trimming and J lost 3 bases; unmatched junction nucleotides: 8. This CDR3 is 18 amino acids long. From germline, CDR1 is MNHEY and CDR2 SMNVEV (reference sequence). The CDR3 DNA follows: TGTGCCAGCAGTTCAATAGCGGGGGGGGATCTTGGGGCCAACGTCCTGACTTTC. Translated: CASSSIAGGDLGANVLTF. Together with reference TRBV27 and TRBJ2-6, the CDR3 gives the full variable domain: EAQVTQNPRYLITVTGKKLTVTCSQNMNHEYMSWYRQDPGLGLRQIYYSMNVEVTDKGDVPEGYKVSRKEKRNFPLILESPSPNQTSLYFCASSSIAGGDLGANVLTFGAGSRLTVL.

This clone was seen only a few times. The gene calls are TRBV7-8 and TRBJ1-1; a possible D gene is TRBD1 (6 bases). Trimming removed 7 bases from V and 5 bases from J, with 20 bases in between. Germline assignment: CDR1 SGHVS and CDR2 FQNEAQ. The CDR3 contains 15 residues. CDR3 amino acids: CASTPSQGTGTEAFF. DNA of the CDR3: TGTGCCAGCACCCCGTCACAGGGAACGGGGACTGAAGCTTTCTTT.

The chain combines TRBV4-3 with TRBJ1-4; D unclear. V lost 0 bases and J 6 bases, leaving 11 bases between the germline ends. The CDR3 is 15 amino acids. In germline, CDR1 is LGHNA, CDR2 YSLEER. The CDR3 bases are TGCGCCAGCAGCCAAGAACGCGGTGCGGATGAAAAACTGTTTTTT. Its protein is CASSQERGADEKLFF.

The V call is TRBV19, the J call TRBJ1-5; 8 nucleotides match TRBD1. V lost 5 bases, J lost 4 bases, and 7 bases stayed unmatched. Germline V gene lookup returns CDR1 LNHDA and CDR2 SQIVND (reference sequence). This CDR3 region has 15 residues. CDR3 loop: CASSPMRQGNQPQHF. For the CDR3, the DNA is TGTGCCAGTAGTCCTATGAGACAGGGGAATCAGCCCCAGCATTTT.

The V call is TRBV4-3, the J call TRBJ1-1; possible D gene TRBD1, 6 bases. The CDR3 is made up of 15 amino acids. V lost 4 bases, J lost 1 base, and 13 bases lay in between. CDR1 is LGHNA and CDR2 is YSLEER in the germline V gene. Written as DNA, the CDR3 is TGCGCCAGCAGCCTCGGAACAGGGCGGAACACTGAAGCTTTCTTT. Protein product: CASSLGTGRNTEAFF.

V and J are TRBV12-2 and TRBJ2-7; TRBD1 is taken as the D call from the table, unchecked against the DNA. TRBV12-2 is a pseudogene. The CDR3 totals 14 residues. The CDR3 sequence is CASRLAQGNYEQYF. The CDR3 DNA sequence: TGTGCAAGTCGCTTAGCGCAGGGAAACTACGAGCAGTACTTC.

The chain employs TRBV27 and TRBJ2-2, with 10 bases fitting TRBD1. Germline V gene lookup returns CDR1 MNHEY and CDR2 SMNVEV (reference sequence). This CDR3 has 15 amino acids. Trimming cost V 3 bases and J 4 bases; bases outside gene matches: 2. The CDR3 DNA follows: TGTGCCAGCAGTTTCCGGACAGGGGGCACCGGGGAGCTGTTTTTT. Residues: CASSFRTGGTGELFF.

The V and J genes are TRBV21-1 and TRBJ1-4; the listed D gene, TRBD1, was not tested against the DNA. TRBV21-1 is marked as a pseudogene. The CDR3 is 15 amino acids. CDR3 amino acids: CASSKRGQGNEKLFF. As DNA, the CDR3 is TGTGCCAGCAGCAAAAGGGGACAAGGCAATGAAAAACTGTTTTTT.

The V gene is TRBV5-5, the J gene TRBJ1-2; D is possibly TRBD1 (6 bases). V was cut by 4 bases and J by 3 bases, with 16 bases left in between. Germline loops: CDR1 SGHKS, CDR2 YYEKEE (reference sequence). This CDR3 is built from 15 residues. Here the CDR3 reads CASSIDSGVYYGYTF. The CDR3, as DNA: TGTGCCAGCAGCATCGACTCAGGGGTTTACTATGGCTACACCTTC.

This chain connects TRBV5-4 to TRBJ2-5, with 8 bases aligning to TRBD1. This CDR3 has 14 residues. J lost 4 bases, V lost 1 base, and 3 bases had no gene match. Germline lookup yields CDR1 SGHNT and CDR2 YYREEE (reference sequence). The CDR3 protein is CASSLSGGVETQYF. The CDR3 nucleotides are TGTGCCAGCAGCTTGTCAGGGGGCGTAGAGACCCAGTACTTC.

The chain joins TRBV4-1 to TRBJ2-7, with 8 positions matching TRBD2. The germline CDR1 and CDR2 sequences are MGHRA and YSYEKL. Germline trimming cut 0 bases from V and 1 base from J; bases unmatched to any gene: 5. This CDR3 spans 16 amino acids. CDR3 amino acids: CASSQDLAGKSYEQYF. In DNA form, the CDR3 reads TGCGCCAGCAGCCAAGATTTAGCGGGAAAATCCTACGAGCAGTACTTC.